The rows below give T cell receptor beta chains drawn from one sample of a study of CD8 T cells in ankylosing spondylitis. TCRdb recomputed calls from the 5' RACE reads with MiXCR, one row per CDR3 protein. The table lists more than 650,000 distinct CDR3 sequences, roughly 10% of them singletons. Material for sequencing was blood, either unsorted or a sorted T cell fraction (not recorded which). These receptors originate from a male donor with ankylosing spondylitis. The CDR3 runs from the conserved cysteine through the conserved F or W. The D gene is left open where the match is weak. Expanded clones get a size class; other rows say once, few or many, or leave the size out.

J gene: TRBJ2-7; clone size: NA; V gene: TRBV6-1; D gene: TRBD1; CDR3 protein: CASSRQGINEQYF; CDR3 DNA: TGTGCCAGCAGTCGACAGGGGATTAACGAGCAGTACTTC
J gene: TRBJ2-1; clone size: NA; V gene: TRBV6-1; D gene: NA; CDR3 protein: CASSRGIDYNEQFF; CDR3 DNA: TGTGCCAGCAGCCGAGGGATCGACTACAATGAGCAGTTCTTC
J gene: TRBJ2-3; clone size: NA; V gene: TRBV5-6; D gene: NA; CDR3 protein: CASSLDRWTDTQYF; CDR3 DNA: TGTGCCAGCAGCTTGGACAGGTGGACAGATACGCAGTATTTT
J gene: TRBJ2-2; clone size: few; V gene: TRBV20-1; D gene: NA; CDR3 protein: CSASQTNTGELFF; CDR3 DNA: TGCAGTGCTAGTCAGACGAACACCGGGGAGCTGTTTTTT
J gene: TRBJ1-1; clone size: few; V gene: TRBV12-3/TRBV12-4; D gene: NA; CDR3 protein: CASIQQGEAFF; CDR3 DNA: TGTGCCAGTATACAACAGGGAGAAGCTTTCTTT
J gene: TRBJ2-7; clone size: few; V gene: TRBV9; D gene: NA; CDR3 protein: CASSAVGASYEQYF; CDR3 DNA: TGTGCCAGCAGCGCCGTGGGGGCTTCCTACGAGCAGTACTTC
J gene: TRBJ2-6; clone size: NA; V gene: TRBV5-6; D gene: TRBD1; CDR3 protein: CASSLGGGPSGANVLTF; CDR3 DNA: TGTGCCAGCAGCTTGGGAGGGGGCCCCTCTGGGGCCAACGTCCTGACTTTC
J gene: TRBJ1-5; clone size: few; V gene: TRBV2; D gene: TRBD1; CDR3 protein: CASRTDRGGDQPQHF; CDR3 DNA: TGTGCCAGCAGAACCGACAGGGGAGGGGATCAGCCCCAGCATTTT
J gene: TRBJ1-1; clone size: few; V gene: TRBV4-2; D gene: NA; CDR3 protein: CASSRPIMNTEAFF; CDR3 DNA: TGTGCCAGCAGCCGACCGATCATGAACACTGAAGCTTTCTTT
J gene: TRBJ2-1; clone size: many; V gene: TRBV5-1; D gene: TRBD2; CDR3 protein: CASSPGLAGFWQFF; CDR3 DNA: TGCGCCAGCAGCCCGGGACTAGCGGGTTTTTGGCAGTTCTTC
J gene: TRBJ2-2; clone size: NA; V gene: TRBV4-3; D gene: NA; CDR3 protein: CASSPLLTNTGELFF; CDR3 DNA: TGCGCCAGCAGCCCCCTTCTGACGAACACCGGGGAGCTGTTTTTT
J gene: TRBJ2-7; clone size: many; V gene: TRBV7-2; D gene: NA; CDR3 protein: CASSLDRGMGEQYF; CDR3 DNA: TGTGCCAGCAGCTTGGATCGAGGAATGGGCGAGCAGTACTTC
J gene: TRBJ1-6; clone size: few; V gene: TRBV30; D gene: TRBD1; CDR3 protein: CAWRQRTGDNSPLHF; CDR3 DNA: TGTGCCTGGAGACAAAGGACAGGAGATAATTCACCCCTCCACTTT
J gene: TRBJ1-2; clone size: NA; V gene: TRBV5-4; D gene: NA; CDR3 protein: CASSLVSGNGYTF; CDR3 DNA: TGTGCCAGCAGCTTGGTATCAGGGAACGGCTACACCTTC